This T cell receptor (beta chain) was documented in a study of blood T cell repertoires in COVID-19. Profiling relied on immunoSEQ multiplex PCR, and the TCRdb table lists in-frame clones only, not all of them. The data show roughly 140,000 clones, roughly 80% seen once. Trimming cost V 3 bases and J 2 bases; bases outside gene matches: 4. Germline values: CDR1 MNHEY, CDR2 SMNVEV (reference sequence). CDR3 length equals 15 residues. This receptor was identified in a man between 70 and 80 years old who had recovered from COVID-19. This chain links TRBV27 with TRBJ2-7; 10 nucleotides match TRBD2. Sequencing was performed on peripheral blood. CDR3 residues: CASSFHTSGTYEQYF. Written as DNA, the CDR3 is TGTGCCAGCAGTTTTCATACTAGCGGGACCTACGAGCAGTACTTC.